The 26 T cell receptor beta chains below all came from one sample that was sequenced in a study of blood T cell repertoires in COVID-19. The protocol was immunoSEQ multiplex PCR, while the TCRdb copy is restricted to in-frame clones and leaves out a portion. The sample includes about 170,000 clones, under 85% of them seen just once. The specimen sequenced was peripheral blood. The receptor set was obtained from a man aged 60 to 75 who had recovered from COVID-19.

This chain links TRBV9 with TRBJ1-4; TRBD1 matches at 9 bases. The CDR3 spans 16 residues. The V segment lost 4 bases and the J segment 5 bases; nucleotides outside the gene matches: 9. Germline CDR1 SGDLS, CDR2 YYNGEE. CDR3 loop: CASSKGGGQGNEKLFF. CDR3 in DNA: TGTGCCAGCAGCAAAGGTGGGGGACAGGGCAATGAAAAACTGTTTTTT. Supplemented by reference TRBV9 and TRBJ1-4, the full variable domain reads DSGVTQTPKHLITATGQRVTLRCSPRSGDLSVYWYQQSLDQGLQFLIQYYNGEERAKGNILERFSAQQFPDLHSELNLSSLELGDSALYFCASSKGGGQGNEKLFFGSGTQLSVL.

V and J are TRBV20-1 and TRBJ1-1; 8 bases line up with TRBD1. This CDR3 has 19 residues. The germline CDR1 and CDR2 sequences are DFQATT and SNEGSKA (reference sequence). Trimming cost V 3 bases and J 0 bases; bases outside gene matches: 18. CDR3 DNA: TGCAGTGCTAGTGAGAAAACCCCACGACAGGGGAGGTTGAACACTGAAGCTTTCTTT. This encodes CSASEKTPRQGRLNTEAFF.

This CDR3 is CASSLFPWAGIGTDTQYF. Here the CDR3 DNA reads TGTGCCAGCAGCTTATTTCCTTGGGCGGGGATCGGCACAGATACGCAGTATTTT. J is TRBJ2-3 and V is TRBV7-3, with D maybe TRBD2 (6 bases). The CDR3 runs to 18 residues. Germline V lookup: CDR1 SGHTA, CDR2 FQGTGA. V gave up 2 bases and J gave up 1 base, with 19 bases separating them.

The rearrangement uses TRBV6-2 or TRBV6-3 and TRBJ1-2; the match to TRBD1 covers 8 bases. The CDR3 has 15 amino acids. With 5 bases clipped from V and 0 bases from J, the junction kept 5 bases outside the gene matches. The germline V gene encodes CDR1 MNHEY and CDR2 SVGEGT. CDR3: CASSHGQGTNYGYTF. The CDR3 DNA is TGTGCCAGCAGTCACGGACAGGGCACTAACTATGGCTACACCTTC.

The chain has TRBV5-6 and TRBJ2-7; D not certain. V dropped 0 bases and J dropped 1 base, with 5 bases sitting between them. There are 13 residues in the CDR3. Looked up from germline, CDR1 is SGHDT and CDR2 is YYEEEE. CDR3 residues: CASSLGRSYEQYF. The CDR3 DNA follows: TGTGCCAGCAGCTTGGGGCGGTCCTACGAGCAGTACTTC.

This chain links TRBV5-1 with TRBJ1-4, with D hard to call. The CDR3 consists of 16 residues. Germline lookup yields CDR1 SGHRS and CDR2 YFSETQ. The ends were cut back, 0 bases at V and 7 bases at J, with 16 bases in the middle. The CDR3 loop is CASSLASASAIEKLFF. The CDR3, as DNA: TGCGCCAGCAGCTTGGCTTCGGCCAGCGCCATTGAAAAACTGTTTTTT.

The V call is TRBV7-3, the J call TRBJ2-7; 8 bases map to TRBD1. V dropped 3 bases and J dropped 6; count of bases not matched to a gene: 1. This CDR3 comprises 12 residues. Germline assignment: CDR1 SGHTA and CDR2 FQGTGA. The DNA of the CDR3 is TGTGCCAGCAGCTTTACAGGGGGCGAGCAGTACTTC. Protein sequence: CASSFTGGEQYF.

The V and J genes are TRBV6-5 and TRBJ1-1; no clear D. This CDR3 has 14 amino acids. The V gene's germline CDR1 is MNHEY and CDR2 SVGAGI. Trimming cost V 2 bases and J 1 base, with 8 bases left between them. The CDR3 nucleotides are TGTGCCAGCAGTTACGCGCCGGGGAACACTGAAGCTTTCTTT. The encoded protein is CASSYAPGNTEAFF.

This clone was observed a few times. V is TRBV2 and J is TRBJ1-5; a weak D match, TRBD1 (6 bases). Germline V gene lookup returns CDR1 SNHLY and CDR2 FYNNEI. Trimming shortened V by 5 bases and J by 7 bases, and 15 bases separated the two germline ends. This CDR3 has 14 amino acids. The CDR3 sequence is CASSLQGNNQPQHF. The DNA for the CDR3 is TGTGCCAGCAGTTTACAGGGAAACAACCAGCCCCAGCATTTT.

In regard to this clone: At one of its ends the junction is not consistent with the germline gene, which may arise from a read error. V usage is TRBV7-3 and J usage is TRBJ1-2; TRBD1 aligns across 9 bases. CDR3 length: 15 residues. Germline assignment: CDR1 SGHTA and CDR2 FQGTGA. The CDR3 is CASSLNGQGIGGYTF. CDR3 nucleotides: TGTGCCAGCAGTTTAAATGGACAGGGGATCGGGGGCTACACCTTC.

The CDR3 sequence is CASSRQVNYGYTF. The DNA of the CDR3 is TGTGCCAGCAGCCGACAGGTTAACTATGGCTACACCTTC. This rearrangement joins TRBV13 to TRBJ1-2, with D perhaps TRBD1 (6 bases). The CDR3 has 13 amino acids. CDR1 and CDR2 (germline): PRHDT, FYEKMQ (reference sequence). V was clipped by 5 bases and J by 1 base, with 8 bases between them.

CDR3 protein: CASSHKGVDEKLFF. In DNA, the CDR3 is TGTGCCAGCAGTCATAAGGGAGTTGATGAAAAACTGTTTTTT. V gene TRBV5-6 combines with J gene TRBJ1-4; D unresolved. V gave up 5 bases and J gave up 6 bases, with 14 bases separating them. This CDR3 contains 14 residues. The germline V gene has CDR1 SGHDT and CDR2 YYEEEE.

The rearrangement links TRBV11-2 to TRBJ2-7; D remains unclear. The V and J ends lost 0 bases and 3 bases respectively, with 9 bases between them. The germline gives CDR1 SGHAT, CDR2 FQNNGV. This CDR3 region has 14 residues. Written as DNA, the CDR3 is TGTGCCAGCAGCTTAGATCTATCGGTCTACGAGCAGTACTTC. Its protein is CASSLDLSVYEQYF. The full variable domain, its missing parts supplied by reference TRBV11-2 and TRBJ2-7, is EAGVAQSPRYKIIEKRQSVAFWCNPISGHATLYWYQQILGQGPKLLIQFQNNGVVDDSQLPKDRFSAERLKGVDSTLKIQPAKLEDSAVYLCASSLDLSVYEQYFGPGTRLTVT.

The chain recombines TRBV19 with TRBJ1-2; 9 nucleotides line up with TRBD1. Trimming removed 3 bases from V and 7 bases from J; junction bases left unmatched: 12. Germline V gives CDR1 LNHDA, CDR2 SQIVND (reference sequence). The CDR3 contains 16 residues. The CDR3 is CASSIVSGQGIGGYTF. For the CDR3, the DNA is TGTGCCAGTAGTATTGTTTCCGGACAGGGGATCGGTGGCTACACCTTC.

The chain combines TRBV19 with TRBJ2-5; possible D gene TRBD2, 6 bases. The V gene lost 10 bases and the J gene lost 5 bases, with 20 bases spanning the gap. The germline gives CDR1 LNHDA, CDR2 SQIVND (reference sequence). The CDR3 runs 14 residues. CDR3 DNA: TGTGCCACCTCAGGCGGTGCCGGAGGGGAGACCCAGTACTTC. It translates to CATSGGAGGETQYF.

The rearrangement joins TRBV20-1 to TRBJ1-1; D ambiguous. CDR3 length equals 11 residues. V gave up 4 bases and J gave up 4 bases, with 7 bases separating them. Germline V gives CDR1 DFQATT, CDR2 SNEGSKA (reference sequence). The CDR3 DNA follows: TGCAGTGCTAAGTCCGGCACTGAAGCTTTCTTT. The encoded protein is CSAKSGTEAFF.

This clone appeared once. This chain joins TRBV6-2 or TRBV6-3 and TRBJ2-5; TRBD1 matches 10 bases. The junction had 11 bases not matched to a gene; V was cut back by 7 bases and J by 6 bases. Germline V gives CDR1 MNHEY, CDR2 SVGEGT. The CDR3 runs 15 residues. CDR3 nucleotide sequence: TGTGCCAGCATCCCTTGGACAGGGGGTACACAGACCCAGTACTTC. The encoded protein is CASIPWTGGTQTQYF.

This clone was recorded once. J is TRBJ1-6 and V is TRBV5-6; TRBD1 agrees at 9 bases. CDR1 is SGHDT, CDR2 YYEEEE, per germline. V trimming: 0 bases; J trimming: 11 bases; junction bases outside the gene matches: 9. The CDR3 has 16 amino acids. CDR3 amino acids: CASSLGTGAPQAPLHF. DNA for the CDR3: TGTGCCAGCAGCTTGGGGACAGGGGCCCCTCAGGCACCCCTCCACTTT.

CDR3 amino acids: CASSSTGTEDTEAFF. DNA for the CDR3: TGTGCCAGCAGCTCGACCGGGACAGAAGACACTGAAGCTTTCTTT. V and J are TRBV5-4 and TRBJ1-1, with 7 bases aligning to TRBD1. The germline CDR1 and CDR2 sequences are SGHNT and YYREEE (reference sequence). The CDR3 contains 15 residues. With V trimmed by 3 bases and J by 3 bases, 8 bases remained unmatched.

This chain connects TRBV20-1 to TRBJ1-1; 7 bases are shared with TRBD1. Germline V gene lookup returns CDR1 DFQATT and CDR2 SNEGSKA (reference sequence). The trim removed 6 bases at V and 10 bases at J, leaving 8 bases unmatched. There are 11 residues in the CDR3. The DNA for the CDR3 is TGCAGTGCCTTTCCCCCAGGGGGAGCTTTCTTT. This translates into CSAFPPGGAFF.

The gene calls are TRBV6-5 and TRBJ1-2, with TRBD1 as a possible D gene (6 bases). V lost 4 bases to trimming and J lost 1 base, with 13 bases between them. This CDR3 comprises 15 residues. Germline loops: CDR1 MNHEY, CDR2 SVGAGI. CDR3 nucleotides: TGTGCCAGCAGTTCCAGGGGTACGCTTAACTATGGCTACACCTTC. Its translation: CASSSRGTLNYGYTF.

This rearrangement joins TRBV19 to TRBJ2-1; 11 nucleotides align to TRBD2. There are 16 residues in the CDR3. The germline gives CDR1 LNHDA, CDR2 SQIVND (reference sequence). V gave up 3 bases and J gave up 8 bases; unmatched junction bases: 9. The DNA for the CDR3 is TGTGCCAGTAGTATTTTAGCGGGGGGGGCTATCCATGAGCAGTTCTTC. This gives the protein CASSILAGGAIHEQFF.

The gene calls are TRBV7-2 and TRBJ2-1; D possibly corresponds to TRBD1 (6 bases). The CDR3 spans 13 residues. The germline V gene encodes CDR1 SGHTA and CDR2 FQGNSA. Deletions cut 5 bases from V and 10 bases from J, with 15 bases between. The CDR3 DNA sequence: TGTGCCAGCAGCCTAGTACAGGGTGGCGAGCAGTTCTTC. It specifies CASSLVQGGEQFF. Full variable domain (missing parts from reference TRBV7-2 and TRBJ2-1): GAGVSQSPSNKVTEKGKDVELRCDPISGHTALYWYRQSLGQGLEFLIYFQGNSAPDKSGLPSDRFSAERTGGSVSTLTIQRTQQEDSAVYLCASSLVQGGEQFFGPGTRLTVL.

CDR3 nucleotide sequence: TGTGCCTGGAGTGCCCAGGGAAAGCGTGAAAACACCATATATTTT. Residues: CAWSAQGKRENTIYF. The chain couples TRBV30 to TRBJ1-3; TRBD1 is a possible D gene (5 bases). This CDR3 contains 15 residues. Trimming pared 1 base from V and 6 bases from J, leaving 16 bases between. CDR1 is GTSNPN and CDR2 is SVGIG in the germline V gene (reference sequence).

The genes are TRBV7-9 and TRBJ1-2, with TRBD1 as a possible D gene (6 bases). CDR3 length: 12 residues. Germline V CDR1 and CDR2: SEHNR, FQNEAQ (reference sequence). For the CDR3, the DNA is TGTGCTAGCCGGACAGCTAACTATGGCTACACCTTC. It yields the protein CASRTANYGYTF. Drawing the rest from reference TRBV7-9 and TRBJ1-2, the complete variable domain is DTGVSQNPRHKITKRGQNVTFRCDPISEHNRLYWYRQTLGQGPEFLTYFQNEAQLEKSRLLSDRFSAERPKGSFSTLEIQRTEQGDSAMYLCASRTANYGYTFGSGTRLTVV.

The chain's CDR3 is CASSSPDRGNYGYTF. CDR3 coding DNA: TGTGCCAGCAGTTCCCCGGACAGGGGGAACTATGGCTACACCTTC. The chain uses TRBV7-2 and TRBJ1-2; 10 nucleotides align to TRBD1. Losses at the gene ends were 6 bases for V and 2 bases for J; bases not matched to a gene: 6. The CDR3 is made up of 15 amino acids. The germline CDR1 and CDR2 sequences are SGHTA and FQGNSA. Filled out from reference TRBV7-2 and TRBJ1-2, the complete variable domain reads GAGVSQSPSNKVTEKGKDVELRCDPISGHTALYWYRQSLGQGLEFLIYFQGNSAPDKSGLPSDRFSAERTGGSVSTLTIQRTQQEDSAVYLCASSSPDRGNYGYTFGSGTRLTVV.